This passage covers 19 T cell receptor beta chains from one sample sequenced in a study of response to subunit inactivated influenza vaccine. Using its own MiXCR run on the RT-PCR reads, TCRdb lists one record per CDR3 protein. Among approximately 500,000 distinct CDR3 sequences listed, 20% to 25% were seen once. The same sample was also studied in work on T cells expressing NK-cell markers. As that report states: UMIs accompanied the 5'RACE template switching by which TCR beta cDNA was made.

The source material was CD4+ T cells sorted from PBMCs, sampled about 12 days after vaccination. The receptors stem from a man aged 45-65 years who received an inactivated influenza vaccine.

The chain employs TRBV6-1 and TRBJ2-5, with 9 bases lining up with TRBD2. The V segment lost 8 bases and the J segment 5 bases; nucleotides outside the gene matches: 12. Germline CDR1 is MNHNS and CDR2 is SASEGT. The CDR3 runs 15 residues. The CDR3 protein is CASRDRLAGWETQYF. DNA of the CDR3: TGTGCCAGCCGAGATCGGCTAGCGGGATGGGAGACCCAGTACTTC.

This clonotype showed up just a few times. This chain's CDR3 is CASSLEVGVNQPQHF. The CDR3 DNA is TGTGCCAGCAGTTTGGAGGTAGGAGTCAATCAGCCCCAGCATTTT. This chain joins TRBV12-3 or TRBV12-4 and TRBJ1-5; D not resolved. Deletions cut 3 bases from V and 3 bases from J, with 12 bases between. This CDR3 region has 15 residues.

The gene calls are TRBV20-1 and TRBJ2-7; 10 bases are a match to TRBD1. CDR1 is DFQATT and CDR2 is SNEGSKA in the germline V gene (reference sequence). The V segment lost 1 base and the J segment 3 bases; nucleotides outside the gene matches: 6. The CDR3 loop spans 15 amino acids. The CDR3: CSARAPTGGGYEQYF. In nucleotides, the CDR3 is TGCAGTGCTAGAGCCCCGACAGGGGGCGGCTACGAGCAGTACTTC.

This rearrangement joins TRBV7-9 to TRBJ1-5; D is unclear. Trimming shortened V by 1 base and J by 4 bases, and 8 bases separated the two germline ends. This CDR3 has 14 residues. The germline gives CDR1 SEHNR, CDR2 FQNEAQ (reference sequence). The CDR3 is CASSLGAQNQPQHF. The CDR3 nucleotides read TGTGCCAGCAGCTTAGGAGCCCAGAATCAGCCCCAGCATTTT.

This CDR3 reads CAISTDRNQPQHF. The CDR3 DNA reads TGTGCCATCAGTACGGACAGAAATCAGCCCCAGCATTTT. The rearrangement links TRBV10-3 to TRBJ1-5; the D gene is possibly TRBD1 (6 bases). In germline, CDR1 is ENHRY, CDR2 SYGVKD. V dropped 5 bases and J dropped 4 bases, with 9 bases sitting between them. The CDR3 contains 13 residues.

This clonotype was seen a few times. CDR3 amino acids: CSARDRVPLLVDEQFF. As DNA, the CDR3 is TGCAGTGCTAGAGACCGTGTTCCATTACTAGTGGATGAGCAGTTCTTC. The V call is TRBV20-1, the J call TRBJ2-1, with D possibly TRBD2 on 5 matching bases. The V gene's germline CDR1 is DFQATT and CDR2 SNEGSKA (reference sequence). This CDR3 is 16 amino acids long. Trimming took 0 bases from V and 8 from J, leaving 20 bases between them.

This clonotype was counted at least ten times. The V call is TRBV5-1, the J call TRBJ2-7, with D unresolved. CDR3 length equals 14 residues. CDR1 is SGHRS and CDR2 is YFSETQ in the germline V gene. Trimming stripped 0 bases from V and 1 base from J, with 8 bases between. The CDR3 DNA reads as TGCGCCAGCAGCTTGGAAGGGCCATCCTACGAGCAGTACTTC. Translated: CASSLEGPSYEQYF.

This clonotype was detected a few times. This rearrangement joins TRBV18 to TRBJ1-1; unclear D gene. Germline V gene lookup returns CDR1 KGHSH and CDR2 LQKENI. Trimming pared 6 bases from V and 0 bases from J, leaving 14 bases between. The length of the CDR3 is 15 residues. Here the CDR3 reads CASSREGYMNTEAFF. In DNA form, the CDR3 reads TGTGCCAGCTCCCGGGAGGGTTACATGAACACTGAAGCTTTCTTT.

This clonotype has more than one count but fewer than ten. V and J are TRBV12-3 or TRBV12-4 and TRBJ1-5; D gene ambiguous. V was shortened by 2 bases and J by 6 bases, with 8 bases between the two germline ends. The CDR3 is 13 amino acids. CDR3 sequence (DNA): TGTGCCAGCAGTTTAAAAGTAGGTCAGCCCCAGCATTTT. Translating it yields CASSLKVGQPQHF.

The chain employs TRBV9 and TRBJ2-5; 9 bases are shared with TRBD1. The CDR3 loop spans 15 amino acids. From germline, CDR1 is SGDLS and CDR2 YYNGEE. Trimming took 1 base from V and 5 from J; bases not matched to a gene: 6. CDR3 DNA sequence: TGTGCCAGCAGCGTATCCCCAGGACAGGGGGAGACCCAGTACTTC. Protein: CASSVSPGQGETQYF.

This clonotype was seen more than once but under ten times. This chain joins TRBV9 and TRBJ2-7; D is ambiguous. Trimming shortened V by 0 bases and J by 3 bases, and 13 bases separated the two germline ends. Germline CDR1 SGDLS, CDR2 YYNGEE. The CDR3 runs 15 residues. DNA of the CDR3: TGTGCCAGCAGCGTAGGCGATTGGGGTGGCTACGAGCAGTACTTC. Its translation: CASSVGDWGGYEQYF.

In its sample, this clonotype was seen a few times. The chain's CDR3 is CASSPDSWGTDTQYF. DNA for the CDR3: TGCGCCAGCAGCCCGGACAGCTGGGGCACAGATACGCAGTATTTT. The chain is built from TRBV5-1 and TRBJ2-3; D may be TRBD1 (6 bases). The CDR3 length is 15 residues. The V end lost 4 bases, the J end lost 1 base, and 13 bases lay between the germline ends. Germline V lookup: CDR1 SGHRS, CDR2 YFSETQ.

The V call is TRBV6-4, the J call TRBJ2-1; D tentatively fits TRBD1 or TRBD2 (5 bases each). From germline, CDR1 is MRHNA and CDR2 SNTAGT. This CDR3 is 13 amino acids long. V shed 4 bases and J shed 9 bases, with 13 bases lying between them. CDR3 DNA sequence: TGTGCCAGCAGTGTCGGGGAGAGGGGTGAGCAGTTCTTC. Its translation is CASSVGERGEQFF.

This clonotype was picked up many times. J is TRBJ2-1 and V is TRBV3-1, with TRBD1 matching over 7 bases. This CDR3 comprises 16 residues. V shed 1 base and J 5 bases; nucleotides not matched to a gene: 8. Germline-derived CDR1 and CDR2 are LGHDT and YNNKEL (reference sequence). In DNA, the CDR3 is TGTGCCAGCAGCCAAGTTGTAGGGGGCGGAAACAATGAGCAGTTCTTC. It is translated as CASSQVVGGGNNEQFF.

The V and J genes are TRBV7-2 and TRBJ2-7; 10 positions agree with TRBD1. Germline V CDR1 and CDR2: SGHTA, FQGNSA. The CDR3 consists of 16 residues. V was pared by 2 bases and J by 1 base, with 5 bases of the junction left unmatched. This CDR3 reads CASSLNRDRGSYEQYF. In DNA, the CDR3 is TGTGCCAGCAGCTTAAACAGGGACAGGGGATCCTACGAGCAGTACTTC. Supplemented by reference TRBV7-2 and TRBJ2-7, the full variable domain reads GAGVSQSPSNKVTEKGKDVELRCDPISGHTALYWYRQSLGQGLEFLIYFQGNSAPDKSGLPSDRFSAERTGGSVSTLTIQRTQQEDSAVYLCASSLNRDRGSYEQYFGPGTRLTVT.

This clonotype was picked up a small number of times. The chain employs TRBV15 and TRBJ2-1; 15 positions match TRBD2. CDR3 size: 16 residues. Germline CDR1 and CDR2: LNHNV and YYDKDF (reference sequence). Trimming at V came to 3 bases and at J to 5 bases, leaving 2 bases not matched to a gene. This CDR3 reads CATSSGTSGRNNEQFF. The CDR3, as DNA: TGTGCCACCAGCAGTGGGACTAGCGGGAGGAACAATGAGCAGTTCTTC.

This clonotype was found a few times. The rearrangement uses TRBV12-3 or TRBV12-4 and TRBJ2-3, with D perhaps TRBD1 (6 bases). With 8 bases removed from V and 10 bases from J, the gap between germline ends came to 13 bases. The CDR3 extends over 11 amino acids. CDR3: CASGTTGAQYF. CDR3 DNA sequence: TGTGCCAGCGGGACAACCGGGGCGCAGTATTTT.

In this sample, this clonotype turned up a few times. DNA of the CDR3: TGCAGCGTTTCGGGGGTAGGCTATGGCTACACCTTC. It specifies CSVSGVGYGYTF. The chain combines TRBV29-1 with TRBJ1-2; possible D gene TRBD1, 5 bases. Deletions cut 5 bases from V and 4 bases from J, with 11 bases between. The CDR3 loop spans 12 amino acids. Germline V gene lookup returns CDR1 SQVTM and CDR2 ANQGSEA. Drawing the rest from reference TRBV29-1 and TRBJ1-2, the complete variable domain is SAVISQKPSRDICQRGTSLTIQCQVDSQVTMMFWYRQQPGQSLTLIATANQGSEATYESGFVIDKFPISRPNLTFSTLTVSNMSPEDSSIYLCSVSGVGYGYTFGSGTRLTVV.

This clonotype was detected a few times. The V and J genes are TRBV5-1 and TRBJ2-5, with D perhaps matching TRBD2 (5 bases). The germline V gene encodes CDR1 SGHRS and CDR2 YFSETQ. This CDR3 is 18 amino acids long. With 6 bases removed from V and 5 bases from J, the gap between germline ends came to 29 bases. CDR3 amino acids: CASTPMGLGKRIVETQYF. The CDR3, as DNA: TGCGCCAGCACACCTATGGGGTTGGGGAAGCGGATTGTGGAGACCCAGTACTTC.